This TCR beta chain was documented in a study of cytomegalovirus exposure and HLA in healthy donors. Assay: immunoSEQ multiplex PCR; the TCRdb copy retains only in-frame clones and omits some. The top ten hold 1.5% to 2.5% of the sample, which has over 200,000 clones, around 86% seen once. Germline V gene sequence: CDR1 MNHNY, CDR2 SVGAGI (reference sequence). Trimming took off 4 bases at V and 3 bases at J, with 15 bases between the two ends. The CDR3 length is 15 residues. The approximately 120-subject validation cohort, separate from the 666-subject first cohort, included the donors. The TCR originated in a young woman in good health and CMV-seropositive. Sequencing was carried out using PBMCs. J is TRBJ1-2 and V is TRBV6-6; D is undetermined. The CDR3 bases are TGTGCCAGCAGTTTTAGGACTGGTTCCTACTATGGCTACACCTTC. The encoded protein is CASSFRTGSYYGYTF.